The rows below give T cell receptor beta chains drawn from one sample of a study of Graves' ophthalmopathy and Graves' hyperthyroidism. TCRdb itself ran the multiplex PCR reads through MiXCR, one entry per CDR3 protein. Found here are roughly 400,000 distinct CDR3 sequences, 15% of them singletons; the top ten hold approximately 7%. Sequencing was carried out using peripheral blood. The receptors come from a woman between 18 and 29 years old with stable Graves' hyperthyroidism. CDR3s include the opening cysteine and the closing phenylalanine or tryptophan. A D gene is named only where the DNA matches it firmly. Not all rows give a size; the values are once, few, many and, for expanded clones, a class.

TGTGCCAGCAGTGAGAGCGAGGGAGTCTACGAGCAGTACTTC | CASSESEGVYEQYF | TRBV2 | many | . | TRBJ2-7
TGTGCCAGCACGGACTGGTCCCTCTATGGCTACACCTTC | CASTDWSLYGYTF | TRBV6-1 | . | . | TRBJ1-2
TGTGCCAGCAGGGAAGGGGGTTCTAATGAAAAACTGTTTTTT | CASREGGSNEKLFF | TRBV12-3/TRBV12-4 | many | . | TRBJ1-4
TGTGCCAGCTCACCACGGGGTCAGGGGCTGGATGGCTACACCTTC | CASSPRGQGLDGYTF | TRBV18 | . | . | TRBJ1-2
TGCAGTGCTGCACAGGAGACCCAGTACTTC | CSAAQETQYF | TRBV20-1 | many | . | TRBJ2-5
TGTGCCAGCAGCCCCCGGGGGGCGAGCTCAGATACGCAGTATTTT | CASSPRGASSDTQYF | TRBV11-2 | . | . | TRBJ2-3
TGTGCCAGCACCGGGGACGGCTACGAGCAGTACTTC | CASTGDGYEQYF | TRBV28 | . | . | TRBJ2-7
TGTGCCACCAGCAGAGCAGGACTTCTCGCCTACGAGCAGTACTTC | CATSRAGLLAYEQYF | TRBV15 | many | . | TRBJ2-7
TGTGCCAGCAAGTCGAGAGGCTGGGTGTATGGCTACACCTTC | CASKSRGWVYGYTF | TRBV6-1 | once | . | TRBJ1-2
TGCGCCAGCAGCTTGGACGGACAGGGGTACTATGGCTACACCTTC | CASSLDGQGYYGYTF | TRBV5-1 | few | TRBD1 | TRBJ1-2